The clone carrying this TCR beta chain was detected many times. The data are from a study of T cells after yellow fever vaccination. The ends lost 3 bases at V and 5 bases at J; junction bases unmatched: 8. Germline V gene sequence: CDR1 ENHRY, CDR2 SYGVKD. The CDR3 is made up of 16 amino acids. TCRdb re-analysed the 5' RACE reads in MiXCR, keeping a single row per CDR3 protein. This sample carries approximately 510,000 distinct CDR3 sequences, around a fifth of them seen once, and the ten largest clones take about a sixth. This sequence joins TRBV10-3 and TRBJ2-1; TRBD2 aligns across 9 bases. The sample was PBMCs, taken roughly 20 days after the first yellow fever vaccination. This TCR came from a man aged 18 to 35 who received the YFV17D yellow fever vaccine. The CDR3 sequence: CAISDPTLAGHNEQFF. The CDR3 nucleotides are TGTGCCATCAGTGATCCTACCCTAGCGGGGCACAATGAGCAGTTCTTC.